Listed here is a single T cell receptor beta chain. The PCR made use of 60 Vbeta and 13 Jbeta primers. Profiling relied on immunoSEQ multiplex PCR, and the TCRdb table lists in-frame clones only, not all of them. The sample includes 150,000 to 200,000 clones, approximately 83% seen only once; the top ten take 1.2%. The entry originates in a study of cytomegalovirus exposure and HLA in healthy donors. The CDR3 loop spans 14 amino acids. V was cut by 3 bases and J by 6 bases, with 13 bases left in between. Germline-derived CDR1 and CDR2 are MNHEY and SVGAGI. The TCR comes from a boy between 2 and 10 years old in good health and CMV-seronegative. Specimen: PBMCs. The chain has TRBV6-5 and TRBJ2-3; D remains unclear. The CDR3, as DNA: TGTGCCAGCAGTTATGGTGAGGCCTCGGATACGCAGTATTTT. It translates to CASSYGEASDTQYF.